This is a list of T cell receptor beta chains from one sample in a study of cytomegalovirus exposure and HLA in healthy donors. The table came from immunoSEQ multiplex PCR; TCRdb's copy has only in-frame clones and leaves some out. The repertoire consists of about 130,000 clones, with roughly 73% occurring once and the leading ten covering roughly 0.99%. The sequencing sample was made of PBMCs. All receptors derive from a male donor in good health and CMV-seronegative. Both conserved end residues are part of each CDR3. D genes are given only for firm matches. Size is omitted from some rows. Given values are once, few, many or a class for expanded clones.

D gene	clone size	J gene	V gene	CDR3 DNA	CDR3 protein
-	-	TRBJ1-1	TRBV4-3	TGCGCCAGCAGCCAAGATCTGGTCGGCGGGACTGAAGCTTTCTTT	CASSQDLVGGTEAFF
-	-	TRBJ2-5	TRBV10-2	TGCGCCAGCACCCGGGGTCAAGAGACCCAGTACTTC	CASTRGQETQYF
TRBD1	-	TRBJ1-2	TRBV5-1	TGCGCCAGCAGCACCGACAGGGGGAATGGCTACACCTTC	CASSTDRGNGYTF
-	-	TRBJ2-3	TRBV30	TGTGCCTGGGACGGGGGCACAGATACGCAGTATTTT	CAWDGGTDTQYF
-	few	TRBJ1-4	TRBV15	TGTGCCACCAGCAGAGATCTGGGGCCTACCGAAAAACTGTTTTTT	CATSRDLGPTEKLFF
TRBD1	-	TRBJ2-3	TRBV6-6	TGTGCCAGCAGTGGGGACAGCCCCACAGATACGCAGTATTTT	CASSGDSPTDTQYF
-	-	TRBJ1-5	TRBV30	TGTGCCTGGAGTTCAGGGAAGGATCAGCCCCAGCATTTT	CAWSSGKDQPQHF
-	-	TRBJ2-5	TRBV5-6	TGTGCCAGCAGCTTGTCAGGCAGGGAGACCCAGTACTTC	CASSLSGRETQYF
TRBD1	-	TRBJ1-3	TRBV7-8	TGTGCCAGCAGCTTCAGGGGGCGTGGAAACACCATATATTTT	CASSFRGRGNTIYF
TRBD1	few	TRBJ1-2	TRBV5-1	TGCGCCAGCAGCTTGGAGGGACAGCCCTATGGCTACACCTTC	CASSLEGQPYGYTF
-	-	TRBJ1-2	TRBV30	TGTGCCTGGACTCGGGGTGGCTATGGCTACACCTTC	CAWTRGGYGYTF
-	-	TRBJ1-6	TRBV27	TGTGCCAGCAGTTTGGGCAGGAATTCACCCCTCCACTTT	CASSLGRNSPLHF
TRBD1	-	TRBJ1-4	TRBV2	TGTGCCAGCAGTGTCCCTTGGGACAGAGAAAAACTGTTTTTT	CASSVPWDREKLFF
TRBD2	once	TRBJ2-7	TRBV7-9	TGTGCCAGCAGCTTAGAGCGGGAAAGCTACGAGCAGTACTTC	CASSLERESYEQYF
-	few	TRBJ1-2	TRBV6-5	TGTGCCAGCAGCCGCCACAGCAGCTATGGCTACACCTTC	CASSRHSSYGYTF
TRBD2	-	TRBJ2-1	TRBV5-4	TGTGCCAGCAGCGCGGGACTAGCGGGGGCCCGCAATGAGCAGTTCTTC	CASSAGLAGARNEQFF